The T cell receptor beta chain described here comes from a study of graft-versus-host responses after intestinal transplantation. At the level of the study: Multivisceral, liver-intestinal, or isolated intestinal transplants were received by the recipients.

About this clone: Its antigen is as yet unknown.

This table comes from immunoSEQ multiplex PCR, and its TCRdb copy is limited to in-frame clones, with some not included. This table holds about 28,000 clones, about four fifths found once. The CDR3 contains 15 residues. V gave up 5 bases and J gave up 7 bases; unmatched junction bases: 6. Germline assignment: CDR1 SEHNR and CDR2 FQNEAQ (reference sequence). This clonotype was obtained from a human donor who received an intestinal transplant. This sample comprised unstimulated CD8+ T cells sorted from spleen or lymph node cells, obtained before intestinal transplant. V is TRBV7-9 and J is TRBJ2-1, with 12 positions matching TRBD2. The CDR3, as DNA: TGTGCCAGCAGCCCTCTAGCGGGAGGGCAAAATGAGCAGTTCTTC. It encodes CASSPLAGGQNEQFF.